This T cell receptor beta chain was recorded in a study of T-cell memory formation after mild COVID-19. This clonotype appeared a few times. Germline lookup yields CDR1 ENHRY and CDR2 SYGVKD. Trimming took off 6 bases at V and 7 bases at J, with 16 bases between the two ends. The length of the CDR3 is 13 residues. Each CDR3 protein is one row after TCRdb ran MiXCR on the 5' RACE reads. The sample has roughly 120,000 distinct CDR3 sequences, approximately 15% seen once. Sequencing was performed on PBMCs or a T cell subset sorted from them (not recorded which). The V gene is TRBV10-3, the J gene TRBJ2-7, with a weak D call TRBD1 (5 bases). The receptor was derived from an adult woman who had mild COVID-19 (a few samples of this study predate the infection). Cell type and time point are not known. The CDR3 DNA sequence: TGTGCCATCAGCCACGTCGACAGTCTAGAGCAGTACTTC. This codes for CAISHVDSLEQYF.